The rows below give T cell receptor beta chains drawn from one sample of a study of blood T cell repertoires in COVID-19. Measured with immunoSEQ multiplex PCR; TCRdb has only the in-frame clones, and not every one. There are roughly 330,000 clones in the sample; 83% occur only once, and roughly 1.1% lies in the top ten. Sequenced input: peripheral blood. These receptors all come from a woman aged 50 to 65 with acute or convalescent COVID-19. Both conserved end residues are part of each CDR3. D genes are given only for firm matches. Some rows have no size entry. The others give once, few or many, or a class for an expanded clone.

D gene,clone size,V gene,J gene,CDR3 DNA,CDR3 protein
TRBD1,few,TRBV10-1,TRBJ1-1,TGCGCCAGCTCCCGGACAGGGGAAAACGCTGAAGCTTTCTTT,CASSRTGENAEAFF
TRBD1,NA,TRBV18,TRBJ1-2,TGTGCCAGCTCAGCGGACAGGGATGGCTACACCTTC,CASSADRDGYTF
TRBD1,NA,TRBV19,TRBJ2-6,TGTGCCAGTAACCCCGGCAGGGGGTCCCTCTCTGGGGCCAACGTCCTGACTTTC,CASNPGRGSLSGANVLTF
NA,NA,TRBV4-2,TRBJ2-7,TGTGCCAGCAGCCAAGCCATCCTAGGTGGAGGTTTCTACGAGCAGTACTTC,CASSQAILGGGFYEQYF
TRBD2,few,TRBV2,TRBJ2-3,TGTGCCAGCAAGGGGAGGGATTGGGTTATGAGTAGCGGCACAGATACGCAGTATTTT,CASKGRDWVMSSGTDTQYF
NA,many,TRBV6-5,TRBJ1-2,TGTGCCAGCATTTCCCGGGACACCACCAACTATGGCTACACCTTC,CASISRDTTNYGYTF
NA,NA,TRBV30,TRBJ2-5,TGTGCCTGGAGTGTACAGGGTGGGACCCAGTACTTC,CAWSVQGGTQYF
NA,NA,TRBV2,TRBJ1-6,TGTGCCAGCAGCTCGGACAGCTCCTATAATTCACCCCTCCACTTT,CASSSDSSYNSPLHF
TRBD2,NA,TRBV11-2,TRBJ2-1,TGTGCCAGCAGCCGGGCGGGGGGGAATGAGCAGTTCTTC,CASSRAGGNEQFF
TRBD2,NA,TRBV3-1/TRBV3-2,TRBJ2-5,TGTGCCAGCAGCCTCGCGGGGGGATACGGGACCCAGTACTTC,CASSLAGGYGTQYF
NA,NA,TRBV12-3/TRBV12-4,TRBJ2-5,TGTGCCAGCAGTCCCCAGGGCCACGAGACCCAGTACTTC,CASSPQGHETQYF
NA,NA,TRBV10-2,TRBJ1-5,TGCGCCAGCAGTGAGTCGCGCGCCCCTAATCAGCCCCAGCATTTT,CASSESRAPNQPQHF
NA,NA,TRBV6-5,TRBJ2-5,TGTGCCAGCATCCCCCTCGGTACAGGACGGGAGACCCAGTACTTC,CASIPLGTGRETQYF
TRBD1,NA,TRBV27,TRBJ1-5,TGTGCCAGCAGTTCGGGGACAGGGGGACAGCCCCAGCATTTT,CASSSGTGGQPQHF
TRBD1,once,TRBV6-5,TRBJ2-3,TGTGCCAGCACCTACAGGGGGCCATCAGATACGCAGTATTTT,CASTYRGPSDTQYF
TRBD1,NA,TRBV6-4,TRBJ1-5,TGTGCCAGCAGCGCCGGGACAGGGGACCCCTATAGCAATCAGCCCCAGCATTTT,CASSAGTGDPYSNQPQHF
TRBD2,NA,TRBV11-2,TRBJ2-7,TGTGCCAGCAGCACAATAGCGGGAGAGTACGAGCAGTACTTC,CASSTIAGEYEQYF
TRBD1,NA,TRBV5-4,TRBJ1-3,TGTGCCAGCAGCCAAGGGGGGAAGACAGGGCCTGGAAACACCATATATTTT,CASSQGGKTGPGNTIYF
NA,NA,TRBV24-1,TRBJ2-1,TGTGCCACCAGTGACGACAGCTTAAAGCAGTTCTTC,CATSDDSLKQFF
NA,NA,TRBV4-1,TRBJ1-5,TGCGCCAGCAGCCAAGTTTCCGGGCAGGGACAGCCCCAGCATTTT,CASSQVSGQGQPQHF
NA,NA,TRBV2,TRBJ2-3,TGTGCCAGCAGCAGGGGCACAGATACGCAGTATTTT,CASSRGTDTQYF
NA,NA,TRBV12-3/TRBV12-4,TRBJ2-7,TGTGCCAGCAGTTTCCAGGACTCCTACGAGCAGTACTTC,CASSFQDSYEQYF
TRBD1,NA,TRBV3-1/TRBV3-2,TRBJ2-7,TGTGCCAGCAGCCGACAGGGGGCTAGCGAGCAGTACTTC,CASSRQGASEQYF
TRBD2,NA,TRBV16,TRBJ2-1,TGTGCCAGCAGCCAATTTTACGCTAGCGGGGGGAGTGAGCAGTTCTTC,CASSQFYASGGSEQFF
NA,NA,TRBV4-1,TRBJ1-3,TGCGCCAGCAGCCAACCTGAGATGGGGCTTGCTGGAAACACCATATATTTT,CASSQPEMGLAGNTIYF
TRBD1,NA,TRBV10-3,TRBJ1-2,TGTGCCATCAGTGAGGTTCGGACAGGGGGCGATGGCTACACCTTC,CAISEVRTGGDGYTF
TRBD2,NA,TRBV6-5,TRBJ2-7,TGTGCCAGCAGTTACAAGGCTAGCGGGAGTAGGGAGCAGTACTTC,CASSYKASGSREQYF
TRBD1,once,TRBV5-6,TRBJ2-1,TGTGCCAGCAGCTTGACAGGGGCGGACAATGAGCAGTTCTTC,CASSLTGADNEQFF
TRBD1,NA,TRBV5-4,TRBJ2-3,TGTGCCAGCAGCCCTAAGGGGACAGCCCGGGATACGCAGTATTTT,CASSPKGTARDTQYF
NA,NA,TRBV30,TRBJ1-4,TGTGCCTGGGAACCAGGGGCTACTAATGAAAAACTGTTTTTT,CAWEPGATNEKLFF
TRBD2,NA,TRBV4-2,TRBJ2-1,TGTGCCAGCAGCCCCAGCGGGACCTCCTACAATGAGCAGTTCTTC,CASSPSGTSYNEQFF
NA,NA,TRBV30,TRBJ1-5,TGTGCCTGGAGTCAAGGGACATCTCAGCCCCAGCATTTT,CAWSQGTSQPQHF
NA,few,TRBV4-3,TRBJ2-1,TGCGCCAGCAGCCAAGATCACAGACAGAGACTCAATGAGCAGTTCTTC,CASSQDHRQRLNEQFF
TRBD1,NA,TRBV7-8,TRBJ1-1,TGTGCCAGCAGCCCGAGGACAGGGGGCCGTGGCGACACTGAAGCTTTCTTT,CASSPRTGGRGDTEAFF
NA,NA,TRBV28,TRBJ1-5,TGTGCCAGCAGTTTAAGTTCGGGGACCCAGCATTTT,CASSLSSGTQHF
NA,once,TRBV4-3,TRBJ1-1,TGCGCCAGCAGGGGCGGGGATTACACTGAAGCTTTCTTT,CASRGGDYTEAFF
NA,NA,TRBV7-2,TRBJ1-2,TGTGCCAGCAGACGTCAGGTTAACTATGGCTACACCTTC,CASRRQVNYGYTF
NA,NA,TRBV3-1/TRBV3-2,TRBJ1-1,TGTGCCAGCAGCCAAGAGGGGGCGAACACTGAAGCTTTCTTT,CASSQEGANTEAFF
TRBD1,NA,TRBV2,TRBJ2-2,TGTGCCAGCGCAGGGGGCACCGGGGAGCTGTTTTTT,CASAGGTGELFF
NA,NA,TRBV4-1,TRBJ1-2,TGCGCCAGCAGCCAACTCGGGCAGGGGCTTGGCTACACCTTC,CASSQLGQGLGYTF
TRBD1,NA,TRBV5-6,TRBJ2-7,TGTGCCAGCAGCTTCGGACAGGGAGGCTTCTACGAGCAGTACTTC,CASSFGQGGFYEQYF
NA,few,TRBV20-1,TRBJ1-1,TGCAGTGCTAGAGACCCTTTGGGGCTGTACTTT,CSARDPLGLYF
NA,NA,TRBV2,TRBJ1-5,TGTGCCAGCAGTGTACGAACAGGCAATCAGCCCCAGCATTTT,CASSVRTGNQPQHF
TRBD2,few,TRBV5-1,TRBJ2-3,TGCGCCAGCAGCTTACTAGCGGGGACCGCTAGCACAGATACGCAGTATTTT,CASSLLAGTASTDTQYF
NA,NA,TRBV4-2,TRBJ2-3,TGTGCCAGCAGCCAAGACGGCCGCTTTCGGGCAGATACGCAGTATTTT,CASSQDGRFRADTQYF
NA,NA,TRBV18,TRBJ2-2,TGTGCCAGCTCCCGCACTTACGACGGGGTGAACACCGGGGAGCTGTTTTTT,CASSRTYDGVNTGELFF